A single sample is the source of the 30 T cell receptor beta chains below, sequenced in a study of tumor-infiltrating lymphocytes in primary liver carcinoma. cDNA specific to TCR beta was made from 500 ng of total RNA, with a constant-region primer employed for priming. Three-round nested multiplex PCR performed with slightly modified ARM-PCR produced the TCR beta libraries. In the first two PCR rounds, TRBV1-TRBV30 forward primers were paired with a C-beta reverse primer, and each round lasted roughly 10 cycles. TCRdb passed the multiplex PCR reads through MiXCR, listing each CDR3 protein once. The repertoire includes 95,000 to 150,000 distinct CDR3 sequences, around 64% of them detected once, and around 8.2% sits in the top ten. Co-extracted RNA and DNA came from about 20-30 mg of unsorted bulk tissue. The sequencing input was liver tumor tissue from sampling region 3. Subset specified: tumor region T3, left-lateral pole. These TCRs come from a woman aged 60 to 75 with primary liver carcinoma and hepatitis B virus infection.

Here the CDR3 DNA reads TGTGCCAGCTCACCGGGCAGAGACTATGGCTACACCTTC. Its protein product is CASSPGRDYGYTF. The J gene is TRBJ1-2, the V gene TRBV18, with D hard to call. Germline V gene data show CDR1 as KGHSH and CDR2 as LQKENI. The length of the CDR3 is 13 residues. The germline V and J ends were trimmed by 3 bases and 3 bases, with 8 bases remaining between them.

Concerning this clonotype: A much larger clone sits a single nucleotide away, making a read error possible. This rearrangement joins TRBV7-9 to TRBJ1-4; D is unresolved. The CDR3 extends over 14 amino acids. Germline V CDR1 and CDR2: SEHNR, FQNEAQ (reference sequence). The CDR3 bases are TGTGCCAGCAGCAATGGAGGTGCTAATGAAAAACAGTTTTTT. Residues: CASSNGGANEKQFF.

A word on this clonotype: A much bigger clone sits one base away, suggesting this may be a read error. The V call is TRBV10-1, the J call TRBJ2-1, with 7 bases matching TRBD1. The CDR3 runs 16 residues. Germline V lookup: CDR1 WNHNN, CDR2 SYGVQD (reference sequence). CDR3 sequence reads: CTSSPYRDSSYNEQFF. DNA of the CDR3: TGCACCAGCAGTCCCTACCGGGACAGCTCCTACAATGAGCAGTTCTTC.

Concerning this clonotype: With a much larger clone just one base away, this may be a read error. As the CDR3 is not closed by the conserved phenylalanine or tryptophan, this likely results from a read error. The chain carries TRBV6-1 and TRBJ1-1; D possibly corresponds to TRBD1 (6 bases). V was cut by 7 bases and J by 4 bases, with 16 bases left in between. Germline loops: CDR1 MNHNS, CDR2 SASEGT. The CDR3 has 14 amino acids. Here the CDR3 reads CASKVGGATTEAFL. The CDR3 coding sequence is TGTGCCAGCAAAGTGGGGGGGGCAACCACTGAAGCTTTCCTT.

Points on this clonotype: The missing conserved phenylalanine or tryptophan at the end of this CDR3 makes a read error likely. This rearrangement joins TRBV11-3 to TRBJ2-1, with a possible D match to TRBD1 (5 bases). There are 15 residues in the CDR3. Germline V gene sequence: CDR1 SGHNT, CDR2 YENEEA. The CDR3 DNA reads as TGTGCCAGCTGCTTAGGGGCCCAGGGTCGCGAGGAGCAGTTCCTC. Translation: CASCLGAQGREEQFL.

As for this clonotype: Possible read error: a much larger clone is one base away. Lacking the conserved final phenylalanine or tryptophan, this CDR3 likely reflects a read error. V is TRBV5-6 and J is TRBJ2-7; D gene unclear. The CDR3 covers 12 residues. Per germline, CDR1 SGHDT and CDR2 YYEEEE. Trimming shortened V by 4 bases and J by 6 bases, and 11 bases separated the two germline ends. The CDR3 DNA sequence: TGTGCCAGCAGCACGGTCCTCTCCGAGCAGTACTCC. This gives the protein CASSTVLSEQYS.

A note on this clonotype: The junction departs from germline at one end; a sequencing error may be responsible. J is TRBJ1-2 and V is TRBV29-1; a possible D gene is TRBD1 (6 bases). The CDR3 is 11 amino acids. CDR1 is SQVTM, CDR2 ANQGSEA, per germline. Here the CDR3 reads CSFDRNYGFTF. CDR3 bases: TGTAGCTTTGACAGGAACTATGGCTTCACCTTC.

To note about this clonotype: This may be a read error: a much more frequent sequence differs by one nucleotide. No conserved phenylalanine or tryptophan ends this CDR3, so it is likely a read error. The chain combines TRBV6-6 with TRBJ1-6; D possibly corresponds to TRBD1 (5 bases). CDR1 is MNHNY and CDR2 is SVGAGI in the germline V gene (reference sequence). Trimming cost V 0 bases and J 10 bases, with 10 bases left between them. This CDR3 has 14 amino acids. CDR3 residues: CASSYSYGGSPLHS. The CDR3 DNA reads as TGTGCCAGCAGTTACTCGTATGGGGGATCACCCCTCCACTCT.

This chain uses TRBV5-1 with TRBJ2-5; 9 nucleotides match TRBD2. The CDR3 has 16 residues. V lost 3 bases and J lost 4; bases outside the gene matches: 10. CDR1 and CDR2 (germline): SGHRS, YFSETQ. CDR3 protein: CASSSGTSFPGETQYF. Written as DNA, the CDR3 is TGCGCCAGCAGCTCCGGGACTAGCTTCCCCGGAGAGACCCAGTACTTC.

This clonotype was seen ten or more times. The chain links TRBV28 to TRBJ2-3; the D call may be TRBD1 or TRBD2 (6 bases each). The CDR3 is 15 amino acids. Trimming shortened V by 2 bases and J by 4 bases, and 13 bases separated the two germline ends. Germline V gene lookup returns CDR1 MDHEN and CDR2 SYDVKM. The CDR3 DNA follows: TGTGCCAGCAGTTTAACCCCCGGGGGCGCAGATACGCAGTATTTT. This gives the protein CASSLTPGGADTQYF.

This chain uses TRBV11-2 with TRBJ1-4, with D possibly matching TRBD1 (6 bases). From germline, CDR1 is SGHAT and CDR2 FQNNGV. The CDR3 runs to 15 residues. Trimming left V 8 bases short and J 8 bases short, with 21 bases between. As DNA, the CDR3 is TGTGCCAGCGGCCCAGTGACGGGGGCCTTAGAAAAACTGTTTTTT. This sequence encodes CASGPVTGALEKLFF.

This clonotype ranks as medium-sized. The CDR3 bases are TGTGCCAGCAGCTTAGGAGGTGCAGGGGACACCGGGGAGCTGTTTTTT. This codes for CASSLGGAGDTGELFF. V gene TRBV11-3 combines with J gene TRBJ2-2; D might be TRBD1 (6 bases). From germline, CDR1 is SGHNT and CDR2 YENEEA. The CDR3 is made up of 16 amino acids. Deletions cut 1 base from V and 3 bases from J, with 12 bases between. The full variable domain, its missing parts supplied by reference TRBV11-3 and TRBJ2-2, is EAGVVQSPRYKIIEKKQPVAFWCNPISGHNTLYWYLQNLGQGPELLIRYENEEAVDDSQLPKDRFSAERLKGVDSTLKIQPAELGDSAVYLCASSLGGAGDTGELFFGEGSRLTVL.

V gene TRBV28 combines with J gene TRBJ1-5; no firm D call. Germline values: CDR1 MDHEN, CDR2 SYDVKM. Trimming took 7 bases from V and 3 from J, leaving 16 bases between them. CDR3 size: 15 residues. CDR3 residues: CASTRTNGFNQPQHF. In DNA, the CDR3 is TGTGCCAGCACCAGAACCAATGGGTTCAATCAGCCCCAGCATTTT.

A word on this clonotype: Germline is not matched at one junction end, which may reflect a read error. The V and J genes are TRBV29-1 and TRBJ1-1, with 10 nucleotides matching TRBD1. The germline V gene has CDR1 SQVTM and CDR2 ANQGSEA. The CDR3 totals 15 residues. CDR3 bases: TGTAGCCCAGTACCGGGACAGGGGATTTACACTGAATCTTTCTTT. Protein sequence: CSPVPGQGIYTESFF.

The chain employs TRBV12-3 or TRBV12-4 and TRBJ2-7; D may be TRBD1 (6 bases). The ends were cut back, 3 bases at V and 13 bases at J, with 22 bases in the middle. This CDR3 has 14 residues. The CDR3 sequence is CASSLLQGGYEEYF. The CDR3 DNA follows: TGTGCCAGCAGTTTGTTACAGGGCGGCTACGAGGAATACTTC.

Turning to this clonotype: The junction departs from germline at one end; a sequencing error may be responsible. The rearrangement links TRBV11-3 to TRBJ2-5, with TRBD1 as a possible D gene (6 bases). The CDR3 has 13 amino acids. Germline CDR1 is SGHNT and CDR2 is YENEEA. The CDR3 bases are TGTACCAGCGGAATCCAAGGGGGTCAGACCCGGTACTTC. Encoded protein: CTSGIQGGQTRYF.

V is TRBV6-1 and J is TRBJ2-3; D is perhaps TRBD2 (5 bases). This CDR3 is built from 15 residues. V shed 4 bases and J shed 2 bases, with 13 bases lying between them. Germline V gene data show CDR1 as MNHNS and CDR2 as SASEGT. DNA of the CDR3: TGTGCCAGCAGTGGAGCGGCCAGATCCACAGATACGCAGTATTTT. The encoded protein is CASSGAARSTDTQYF.

A remark on this clonotype: An end of the junction does not agree with germline; a read error may underlie this. The V and J genes are TRBV6-5 and TRBJ2-5, with TRBD2 matching over 8 bases. CDR3 length equals 15 residues. Germline V lookup: CDR1 MNHEY, CDR2 SVGAGI. The CDR3 loop is CTSGRGSGIQETQYF. In DNA form, the CDR3 reads TGTACCAGCGGAAGAGGTAGCGGGATACAAGAGACCCAGTACTTC.

As regards this clonotype: One end of the junction varies from germline; a read error may be responsible. The J gene is TRBJ2-5, the V gene TRBV28; perhaps TRBD2 as D (5 bases). The V gene's germline CDR1 is MDHEN and CDR2 SYDVKM. This CDR3 is built from 17 residues. The CDR3 sequence is CASRSDQKRTPGETQYF. In DNA form, the CDR3 reads TGTGCCAGCAGATCGGACCAAAAGAGGACGCCCGGGGAGACCCAGTACTTT. Based on the CDR3 plus reference TRBV28 and TRBJ2-5, the full variable domain is DVKVTQSSRYLVKRTGEKVFLECVQDMDHENMFWYRQDPGLGLRLIYFSYDVKMKEKGDIPEGYSVSREKKERFSLILESASTNQTSMYLCASRSDQKRTPGETQYFGPGTRLLVL.

The sample holds one count of this clonotype. One junction end does not reproduce the germline sequence, and a read error may be involved. The V gene is TRBV29-1, the J gene TRBJ2-7; possibly TRBD1 or TRBD2 for D (6 bases each). From germline, CDR1 is SQVTM and CDR2 ANQGSEA. The CDR3 contains 12 residues. The CDR3 region has the DNA TGCAGCGTTACAGGGACTCCCCACGAGCAGTATTTC. Its translation is CSVTGTPHEQYF.

The sample holds many counts of this clonotype. This rearrangement joins TRBV28 to TRBJ2-7; D ambiguous. The V gene lost 6 bases and the J gene lost 0 bases, with 9 bases spanning the gap. This CDR3 contains 13 residues. Germline values: CDR1 MDHEN, CDR2 SYDVKM. The CDR3 DNA follows: TGTGCCAGCAGCTCTACCCTCTCCTACGAGCAGTACTTC. This codes for CASSSTLSYEQYF.

About this clonotype: Compared with germline, one end of the junction differs, possibly owing to a read error. The J gene is TRBJ1-1, the V gene TRBV10-3; TRBD1 agrees at 7 bases. Germline CDR1 reads ENHRY; CDR2 reads SYGVKD. This CDR3 region has 15 residues. The CDR3 DNA follows: TGTGCCATCAGTGAGTCGACAGGGTTGGCCACTGGAGCTTTCTTT. Its protein product is CAISESTGLATGAFF.

This clonotype was seen repeatedly, ten times or more. This chain joins TRBV6-5 and TRBJ1-1; tentatively, D is TRBD1 (5 bases). CDR1 is MNHEY and CDR2 is SVGAGI in the germline V gene. The CDR3 contains 12 residues. V lost 6 bases to trimming and J lost 9 bases, with 14 bases between them. CDR3 amino acids: CASRGRDGKAFF. The DNA for the CDR3 is TGTGCCAGCAGGGGGAGGGACGGGAAAGCTTTCTTT.

This clonotype was seen only a few times. This chain links TRBV28 with TRBJ1-2; tentative D call: TRBD1 (6 bases). The V gene's germline CDR1 is MDHEN and CDR2 SYDVKM. The length of the CDR3 is 13 residues. Trimming removed 6 bases at V and 8 bases at J, with 16 bases between. This chain's CDR3 is CASSSTGLGGYTF. CDR3 nucleotides: TGTGCCAGCAGCTCAACAGGGTTAGGGGGCTACACCTTC.

Many counts were recorded for this clonotype. The chain links TRBV5-1 to TRBJ2-1; D unclear. Trimming shortened V by 0 bases and J by 7 bases, and 11 bases separated the two germline ends. This CDR3 is 14 amino acids long. Germline CDR1 and CDR2: SGHRS and YFSETQ. CDR3 sequence (DNA): TGCGCCAGCAGCTTGGTAGTGCAAACGAATGAGCAGTTCTTC. This translates into CASSLVVQTNEQFF. Drawing the rest from reference TRBV5-1 and TRBJ2-1, the complete variable domain is KAGVTQTPRYLIKTRGQQVTLSCSPISGHRSVSWYQQTPGQGLQFLFEYFSETQRNKGNFPGRFSGRQFSNSRSEMNVSTLELGDSALYLCASSLVVQTNEQFFGPGTRLTVL.

As for this clonotype: A much larger clone differs from this one at a single base, so this may be a read error. The chain employs TRBV5-4 and TRBJ2-1, with 9 nucleotides matching TRBD2. Per the germline V gene, CDR1 is SGHNT and CDR2 is YYREEE (reference sequence). Trimming removed 0 bases from V and 7 bases from J; junction bases left unmatched: 5. The CDR3 covers 15 residues. The CDR3 reads CASSLDSGSLNEQFF. The DNA for the CDR3 is TGTGCCAGCAGCTTGGATAGCGGGAGCCTTAATGAGCAGTTCTTC. Full variable domain (remainder filled in from reference TRBV5-4 and TRBJ2-1): ETGVTQSPTHLIKTRGQQVTLRCSSQSGHNTVSWYQQALGQGPQFIFQYYREEENGRGNFPPRFSGLQFPNYSSELNVNALELDDSALYLCASSLDSGSLNEQFFGPGTRLTVL.

This clonotype was counted a few times. A junction boundary mismatches the germline segment, possibly from a read error. This chain joins TRBV4-2 and TRBJ2-7, with D perhaps TRBD1 (5 bases). The CDR3 is made up of 15 amino acids. Germline V lookup: CDR1 LGHNA, CDR2 YNFKEQ. CDR3: CASGQSKAGPYEQYF. In DNA, the CDR3 is TGTGCCAGCGGCCAAAGTAAAGCAGGGCCCTACGAGCAGTACTTC.

Remarks on this clonotype: Germline and junction disagree at one end, which may indicate a read error. This chain connects TRBV10-2 to TRBJ1-1; tentative D call: TRBD1 (6 bases). The CDR3 consists of 14 residues. The germline V gene encodes CDR1 WSHSY and CDR2 SAAADI. The CDR3 coding sequence is TGTGCCAGCAGGGTGGGGACAAGAAACACTGAAGCTTTCTTT. It yields the protein CASRVGTRNTEAFF.

This clonotype was detected once. A read error may explain this, as a much larger clone is one base away. The V call is TRBV5-4, the J call TRBJ2-1; weak D call: TRBD1 (5 bases). The CDR3 is 16 amino acids. CDR1 SGHNT and CDR2 YYREEE come from the germline V gene (reference sequence). Between the trimmed V and J ends, which lost 4 bases and 5 bases, there was a span of 19 bases. The CDR3 is CASSPPGQGVDNEQFF. The CDR3 DNA sequence: TGTGCCAGCAGCCCCCCCGGTCAAGGGGTCGACAATGAGCAGTTCTTC.

Within the sample, this clonotype is medium-sized. This chain uses TRBV11-2 with TRBJ2-3; D not resolved. Trimming took off 0 bases at V and 7 bases at J, with 8 bases between the two ends. CDR1 and CDR2 from the germline V gene are SGHAT and FQNNGV. There are 13 residues in the CDR3. CDR3 protein: CASSLEPANTQYF. The CDR3 coding sequence is TGTGCCAGCAGCTTAGAACCAGCTAATACGCAGTATTTT.